The 5 T cell receptor beta chains below all came from one sample that was sequenced in a study of post-analysis software for immune sequencing data. Unique molecular identifiers were carried by the TCR beta cDNA libraries. Each CDR3 protein is one row after TCRdb ran MiXCR on the PCR reads. The data show roughly 600,000 distinct CDR3 sequences, 44% seen once. Study results and limitations: With TRBV5-6, TRBV5-1 and TRBV20-1 included, about five TRBV segments were more frequent in patients than in controls.

No antigen is known for these receptors. The sequenced sample consisted of blood. All receptors come from a girl aged 5-17 years with multiple sclerosis.

This chain connects TRBV7-2 to TRBJ2-5; D may correspond to TRBD1 or TRBD2 (5 bases each). CDR3 length: 14 amino acids. Germline loops: CDR1 SGHTA, CDR2 FQGNSA. The V and J ends lost 6 bases and 1 base respectively, with 12 bases between them. The chain's CDR3 is CASSSWGPQETQYF. CDR3 coding DNA: TGTGCCAGCAGTTCGTGGGGACCCCAAGAGACCCAGTACTTC.

Only a few counts were recorded for this clonotype. The chain uses TRBV7-2 and TRBJ1-5, with D tentatively TRBD1 (6 bases). Germline CDR1 SGHTA, CDR2 FQGNSA. Trimming stripped 2 bases from V and 6 bases from J, with 8 bases between. This CDR3 contains 13 residues. The CDR3 protein is CASSLTQGQPQHF. CDR3 DNA sequence: TGTGCCAGCAGCTTAACACAGGGTCAGCCCCAGCATTTT.

The chain links TRBV29-1 to TRBJ2-5; TRBD1 matches at 9 bases. The tail of the sequence fits TRBJ2-7 better, so the J call may be wrong. Germline V gene lookup returns CDR1 SQVTM and CDR2 ANQGSEA. The CDR3 runs to 15 residues. The CDR3: CSVEYEGTGCDEQYF. CDR3 nucleotides: TGCAGCGTTGAATATGAGGGGACAGGGTGCGACGAGCAGTACTTC.

The chain uses TRBV12-3 or TRBV12-4 and TRBJ2-1; 8 bases fit TRBD1. The CDR3 runs 16 residues. J gave up 6 bases and V 3 bases, and 10 bases lay outside the gene matches. CDR3 DNA: TGTGCCAGCAGTTTCCAGGGGGCCAAATTTGGCAATGAGCAGTTCTTC. Protein sequence: CASSFQGAKFGNEQFF.

The chain uses TRBV12-3 or TRBV12-4 and TRBJ1-5, with 7 positions matching TRBD1. The trim removed 3 bases at V and 2 bases at J, leaving 7 bases unmatched. The CDR3 sequence is 16 residues long. CDR3 sequence reads: CASSFQGDTGNQPQHF. In nucleotides, the CDR3 is TGTGCCAGCAGTTTCCAGGGGGATACAGGCAATCAGCCCCAGCATTTT.